These T cell receptor beta chains were read from a single sample in a study of PD-1 blockade in classical Hodgkin lymphoma. Sequenced by immunoSEQ multiplex PCR; TCRdb stores in-frame clones only, minus some. Here the sample spans over 85,000 clones, about 93% being singletons. Sample: peripheral blood mononuclear cells (PBMCs), taken before the fourth cycle of nivolumab. The receptors come from a human donor with classical Hodgkin lymphoma. Each CDR3 is given with its conserved first and last residue. Fields, in order: D gene, V gene, J gene, clone size, CDR3 protein, CDR3 DNA. A D gene is named only where the DNA matches it firmly. Clone size is given for some rows only: seen once, a few or many times, or a class if the clone is expanded.

>TRBD1|TRBV7-8|TRBJ1-4|once
CASSLRDRSGEKLFF
TGTGCCAGCAGCTTAAGGGACAGGTCGGGTGAAAAACTGTTTTTT
>-|TRBV9|TRBJ2-1|-
CASSVQDRPPDNEQFF
TGTGCCAGCAGCGTACAAGACAGGCCGCCGGACAATGAGCAGTTCTTC
>-|TRBV19|TRBJ1-2|-
CASSLGLLYGYTF
TGTGCCAGTAGTCTGGGACTGCTCTATGGCTACACCTTC
>-|TRBV14|TRBJ2-1|-
CASSQDYGELTYNEQFF
TGTGCCAGCAGCCAAGATTACGGCGAGCTAACCTACAATGAGCAGTTCTTC
>-|TRBV19|TRBJ1-4|-
CASSPDSRPEKLFF
TGTGCCAGTAGTCCGGACTCCCGCCCCGAAAAACTGTTTTTT
>TRBD2|TRBV30|TRBJ2-1|-
CAWNEVAGAEQFF
TGTGCCTGGAATGAGGTAGCGGGGGCTGAGCAGTTCTTC
>-|TRBV28|TRBJ2-7|-
CASSLFGSYEQYF
TGTGCCAGCAGTTTATTCGGGTCCTACGAGCAGTACTTC
>TRBD1|TRBV28|TRBJ1-4|-
CASSLIQGAEKLFF
TGTGCCAGCAGTTTGATACAGGGGGCTGAAAAACTGTTTTTT
>TRBD1|TRBV6-1|TRBJ1-1|-
CASTRPGQGGTEAFF
TGTGCCAGCACCAGACCGGGACAGGGGGGAACTGAAGCTTTCTTT
>TRBD1|TRBV9|TRBJ2-3|-
CASSVTTGGSFTDTQYF
TGTGCCAGCAGCGTAACGACAGGGGGATCCTTCACAGATACGCAGTATTTT
>-|TRBV5-8|TRBJ2-1|-
CASSLYLRGGDSFYNEQFF
TGTGCCAGCAGCTTGTACCTCAGGGGGGGGGACAGTTTCTACAATGAGCAGTTCTTC
>-|TRBV7-9|TRBJ2-1|-
CASSPNRYNEQFF
TGTGCCAGCAGCCCTAACAGGTACAATGAGCAGTTCTTC
>-|TRBV7-9|TRBJ2-2|-
CASSLDSSGELFF
TGTGCCAGCAGCTTAGATAGCTCCGGGGAGCTGTTTTTT
>-|TRBV6-5|TRBJ1-2|-
CASSYTERVLNYGYTF
TGTGCCAGCAGTTACACCGAAAGGGTTCTTAACTATGGCTACACCTTC
>-|TRBV2|TRBJ2-1|-
CASRQFSGTWDNEQFF
TGTGCCAGCCGACAGTTCAGCGGTACCTGGGACAATGAGCAGTTCTTC
>TRBD2|TRBV27|TRBJ2-1|few
CASSPEPGLADHEQFF
TGTGCCAGCAGTCCCGAACCGGGACTAGCTGATCATGAGCAGTTCTTC
>-|TRBV9|TRBJ2-7|-
CASGSSYEQYF
TGTGCCAGCGGATCTTCCTACGAGCAGTACTTC
>-|TRBV9|TRBJ1-2|-
CASSPGLRGGGYTF
TGTGCCAGCAGCCCGGGACTGAGAGGGGGAGGCTACACCTTC